The 26 T cell receptor beta chains in this list originate from one sample, sequenced in a study of T cell responses to AZD1222 COVID-19 vaccine (dated by TCRdb to about 2021). Receptors were amplified or captured by the immunoSEQ multiplex PCR assay. TCRdb limited this immuneACCESS table to in-frame rearrangements with V and J called. A share of clones is missing; checked studies link under half to unresolved V genes, and the rest is unexplained. The sample table holds over 110,000 clones, of which more than 85% were seen once. The top ten constitute roughly 4.9% of the sample. This specimen's time point label, interpreted: baseline before first vaccination. Material: peripheral blood, obtained on day 0 of AZD1222 vaccination. The receptors originated from an adult in good health.

The rearrangement links TRBV19 to TRBJ2-7; D is unresolved. Germline V gene sequence: CDR1 LNHDA, CDR2 SQIVND (reference sequence). The germline V and J ends were trimmed by 5 bases and 3 bases, with 11 bases remaining between them. This CDR3 comprises 13 residues. CDR3 loop: CASSSEPRYEQYF. The CDR3 nucleotides are TGTGCCAGTAGTTCAGAACCCCGCTACGAGCAGTACTTC.

The chain carries TRBV6-5 and TRBJ1-4, with D maybe TRBD1 (5 bases). V was cut by 2 bases and J by 3 bases, with 7 bases left in between. The CDR3 spans 14 residues. Germline V lookup: CDR1 MNHEY, CDR2 SVGAGI. The CDR3 region has the DNA TGTGCCAGCAGTTACCGACAGTCTAATGAAAAACTGTTTTTT. Translation: CASSYRQSNEKLFF.

The genes are TRBV12-3 or TRBV12-4 and TRBJ2-7, with a tentative D call TRBD2 (6 bases). The CDR3 consists of 13 residues. V lost 9 bases, J lost 2 bases, and 14 bases lay in between. CDR3 loop: CASGRLSTYEQYF. The DNA of the CDR3 is TGTGCCAGTGGGAGGCTATCAACCTACGAGCAGTACTTC.

A remark on this clone: Other DNA sequences from this sample encode an identical CDR3 as well. The V call is TRBV29-1, the J call TRBJ1-2; possible D gene TRBD1, 6 bases. The CDR3 extends over 11 amino acids. Germline V gene lookup returns CDR1 SQVTM and CDR2 ANQGSEA. Trimming took off 4 bases at V and 3 bases at J, with 6 bases between the two ends. The CDR3, as DNA: TGCAGCGTTGGGACAGACTATGGCTACACCTTC. Translated, it gives CSVGTDYGYTF.

The V call is TRBV6-5, the J call TRBJ1-1, with 8 bases aligning to TRBD1. Per germline, CDR1 MNHEY and CDR2 SVGAGI. The J segment lost 10 bases and the V segment lost 2 bases, leaving 12 bases of the junction unmatched. This CDR3 region has 15 residues. DNA for the CDR3: TGTGCCAGCAGTTACCGGACAGGGCCCCTGTCTTCAGCTTTCTTT. Residues: CASSYRTGPLSSAFF.

The chain links TRBV6-5 to TRBJ2-3; TRBD2 aligns across 8 bases. The CDR3 totals 14 residues. Trimming at V came to 6 bases and at J to 5 bases, leaving 7 bases not matched to a gene. Germline CDR1 and CDR2: MNHEY and SVGAGI. CDR3 protein: CASSPGGPRDTQYF. The CDR3 region has the DNA TGTGCCAGCAGCCCGGGGGGGCCTAGAGATACGCAGTATTTT.

This clone has ten or more counts. This chain joins TRBV9 and TRBJ1-2, with TRBD1 matching over 8 bases. V was pared by 2 bases and J by 4 bases, with 4 bases of the junction left unmatched. The CDR3 consists of 14 residues. Germline loops: CDR1 SGDLS, CDR2 YYNGEE. In nucleotides, the CDR3 is TGTGCCAGCAGCGTCCAGGGGGCGAGCTATGGCTACACCTTC. Its protein is CASSVQGASYGYTF.

The gene calls are TRBV10-2 and TRBJ2-7; D gene uncertain. The V and J ends lost 7 bases and 7 bases respectively, with 26 bases between them. The CDR3 covers 16 residues. Per germline, CDR1 WSHSY and CDR2 SAAADI. CDR3 nucleotides: TGCGCCAGCAAAGTCTCGGGTTCGGCTTTTTCTGGGGAGCAGTACTTC. This sequence encodes CASKVSGSAFSGEQYF.

Details on this clone: At one boundary the junction diverges from the germline segment, which might be a read error. V and J are TRBV10-1 and TRBJ2-3; D may be TRBD2 (5 bases). This CDR3 contains 13 residues. Per germline, CDR1 WNHNN and CDR2 SYGVQD (reference sequence). The CDR3 protein is CASRESGADTQYF. The CDR3 region has the DNA TGCGCCAGCAGGGAGTCCGGGGCAGATACGCAGTATTTT.

This clone was observed a handful of times. This sequence joins TRBV5-1 and TRBJ1-6, with 7 bases lining up with TRBD1. The germline CDR1 and CDR2 sequences are SGHRS and YFSETQ. V lost 6 bases and J lost 7; bases outside the gene matches: 7. The CDR3 totals 14 residues. The CDR3 sequence is CASKSQGGNSPLHF. CDR3 coding DNA: TGCGCCAGCAAGAGTCAGGGGGGCAATTCACCCCTCCACTTT.

The chain carries TRBV4-3 and TRBJ1-2, with TRBD1 as a possible D gene (6 bases). The CDR3 is made up of 14 amino acids. Germline values: CDR1 LGHNA, CDR2 YSLEER. V lost 2 bases and J lost 4, with 11 bases in between. The CDR3 DNA follows: TGCGCCAGCAGCCAACGGCGGGACACCTATGGCTACACCTTC. Its translation: CASSQRRDTYGYTF.

The gene calls are TRBV12-3 or TRBV12-4 and TRBJ2-7; D is unresolved. This CDR3 region has 12 residues. Trimming shortened V by 5 bases and J by 2 bases, and 7 bases separated the two germline ends. The CDR3 here is CASSLVPYEQYF. The DNA of the CDR3 is TGTGCCAGCAGTCTAGTTCCCTACGAGCAGTACTTC.

The gene calls are TRBV18 and TRBJ1-6, with D possibly being TRBD1 (5 bases). Germline CDR1 and CDR2: KGHSH and LQKENI. V lost 6 bases, J lost 9 bases, and 12 bases lay in between. This CDR3 is 13 amino acids long. The CDR3 region has the DNA TGTGCCAGCTCCCCGGGGGGGTTTTCACCCCTCCACTTT. Its translation: CASSPGGFSPLHF.

The CDR3 DNA reads TGTGCCAGCAGTACAGGGGGCGTAAATCAGCCCCAGCATTTT. Translating gives CASSTGGVNQPQHF. The genes are TRBV28 and TRBJ1-5; 9 positions agree with TRBD1. The trim removed 5 bases at V and 4 bases at J, leaving 3 bases unmatched. This CDR3 has 14 amino acids. Germline V gives CDR1 MDHEN, CDR2 SYDVKM. Combining the CDR3 with reference TRBV28 and TRBJ1-5 gives the whole variable domain DVKVTQSSRYLVKRTGEKVFLECVQDMDHENMFWYRQDPGLGLRLIYFSYDVKMKEKGDIPEGYSVSREKKERFSLILESASTNQTSMYLCASSTGGVNQPQHFGDGTRLSIL.

CDR3 region: CASSQETGLNYGYTF. Here the CDR3 DNA reads TGTGCCAGCAGCCAAGAGACAGGGTTAAACTATGGCTACACCTTC. The chain employs TRBV4-2 and TRBJ1-2; the match to TRBD1 covers 7 bases. The CDR3 has 15 residues. Losses at the gene ends were 0 bases for V and 2 bases for J; bases not matched to a gene: 3. Per germline, CDR1 LGHNA and CDR2 YNFKEQ.

There are a few counts of this clone. This chain joins TRBV3-1 (or the pseudogene TRBV3-2) and TRBJ1-1; TRBD1 is a possible D gene (6 bases). Germline CDR1 and CDR2: LGHDT and YNNKEL (reference sequence). The CDR3 is 13 residues long. The V gene lost 8 bases and the J gene lost 1 base, with 11 bases spanning the gap. The CDR3 DNA sequence: TGTGCCAGCCTCGGAGGGGGGAACACTGAAGCTTTCTTT. Protein product: CASLGGGNTEAFF.

This clone was picked up one time. The chain has TRBV4-1 and TRBJ2-1; no firm D call. CDR3 length: 16 amino acids. V gave up 4 bases and J gave up 5 bases, with 18 bases separating them. CDR1 is MGHRA, CDR2 YSYEKL, per germline. CDR3 region: CASSPILVGGNNEQFF. The CDR3 DNA reads TGCGCCAGCAGCCCCATTCTCGTTGGCGGCAACAATGAGCAGTTCTTC.

The rearrangement uses TRBV19 and TRBJ1-5; TRBD1 might be the D (5 bases). The V and J ends lost 6 bases and 6 bases respectively, with 12 bases between them. This CDR3 contains 13 residues. Germline V gene data show CDR1 as LNHDA and CDR2 as SQIVND (reference sequence). CDR3 nucleotides: TGTGCCAGTAGGGCTCCAGGGCGTCAGCCCCAGCATTTT. It is translated as CASRAPGRQPQHF.

The V gene is TRBV7-3, the J gene TRBJ2-1, with 8 nucleotides matching TRBD2. CDR3 length: 14 amino acids. The V gene's germline CDR1 is SGHTA and CDR2 FQGTGA. V was clipped by 5 bases and J by 6 bases; unmatched bases: 6. Written as DNA, the CDR3 is TGTGCCAGCAGCCCGGGAGGGCCAGTCAATGAGCAGTTCTTC. Translated: CASSPGGPVNEQFF.

This clone showed up just once. The chain couples TRBV10-3 to TRBJ2-6, with a possible D match to TRBD1 (6 bases). Germline V gene lookup returns CDR1 ENHRY and CDR2 SYGVKD. CDR3 length equals 15 residues. V was pared by 6 bases and J by 0 bases, with 9 bases between. DNA of the CDR3: TGTGCCATCAGAGCGGACAGCTCTGGGGCCAACGTCCTGACTTTC. Protein product: CAIRADSSGANVLTF.

The V and J genes are TRBV12-3 or TRBV12-4 and TRBJ2-7, with D possibly matching TRBD1 (5 bases). The CDR3 totals 13 residues. V was cut by 2 bases and J by 4 bases, with 9 bases left in between. CDR3 in DNA: TGTGCCAGCAGTTTAAACAGGCAATACGAGCAGTACTTC. Its translation: CASSLNRQYEQYF.

The rearrangement joins TRBV2 to TRBJ2-2; D call uncertain. CDR3 length equals 17 residues. The V and J ends lost 3 bases and 7 bases respectively, with 21 bases between them. CDR1 is SNHLY and CDR2 is FYNNEI in the germline V gene. DNA for the CDR3: TGTGCCAGCAGTGATACGGTTGCAGGCCTTTCCATCGGGGAGCTGTTTTTT. This encodes CASSDTVAGLSIGELFF.

This chain uses TRBV4-2 with TRBJ1-2; D is possibly TRBD1 (6 bases). CDR3 length equals 16 residues. Germline lookup yields CDR1 LGHNA and CDR2 YNFKEQ. The V and J ends lost 0 bases and 4 bases respectively, with 15 bases between them. CDR3: CASSQDAAGEAYGYTF. The CDR3 DNA reads TGTGCCAGCAGCCAAGATGCGGCAGGGGAGGCCTATGGCTACACCTTC.

In its sample, this clone was seen a few times. The chain uses TRBV19 and TRBJ1-5; no reliable D call. The ends were cut back, 2 bases at V and 4 bases at J, with 6 bases in the middle. CDR3 length: 13 amino acids. Germline loops: CDR1 LNHDA, CDR2 SQIVND (reference sequence). CDR3 DNA: TGTGCCAGTAGTATACAGGCGAATCAGCCCCAGCATTTT. Translated: CASSIQANQPQHF.

This clone was counted between two and nine times. The chain employs TRBV11-2 and TRBJ1-2; D is perhaps TRBD1 (5 bases). In germline, CDR1 is SGHAT, CDR2 FQNNGV. The V and J ends lost 6 bases and 0 bases respectively, with 11 bases between them. This CDR3 region has 14 residues. In DNA, the CDR3 is TGTGCCAGCAGTAGACAGTTAGCTAACTATGGCTACACCTTC. It encodes CASSRQLANYGYTF.

The genes are TRBV27 and TRBJ1-6; D is unresolved. This CDR3 spans 13 amino acids. Germline values: CDR1 MNHEY, CDR2 SMNVEV (reference sequence). The V end was cut by 8 bases, the J end by 9 bases, with 14 bases between. The CDR3 coding sequence is TGTGCCAGCCGCACGCAAGCGGTTTCACCCCTCCACTTT. This gives the protein CASRTQAVSPLHF.